The rows below give T cell receptor beta chains drawn from one sample of a study of T-cell reconstitution after alpha-beta-depleted transplantation in children. TCRdb reprocessed the PCR reads with MiXCR, giving one entry per CDR3 protein. The data hold 190,000 or so distinct CDR3 sequences, with about 6.4% observed a single time. The sample here was PBMCs from the stem cell graft donor, taken from the stem cell graft. The receptors come from a human donor who donated a stem cell graft to a child with Wiskott-Aldrich syndrome. CDR3s include the opening cysteine and the closing phenylalanine or tryptophan. The D gene is left open where the match is weak. Expanded clones are given a class, and other clones once, few, many or no size at all.

j_call	d_call	v_call	clone_size	cdr3_aa	cdr3_nt
TRBJ2-5	NA	TRBV7-2	few	CASSSTFVQETQYF	TGTGCCAGCAGCTCGACCTTCGTTCAAGAGACCCAGTACTTC
TRBJ1-5	NA	TRBV5-1	few	CASSLQPNQPQHF	TGCGCCAGCAGCTTGCAACCGAATCAGCCCCAGCATTTT
TRBJ2-2	NA	TRBV3-1	many	CASSQEDRAGELFF	TGTGCCAGCAGCCAAGAAGACCGAGCCGGGGAGCTGTTTTTT
TRBJ2-1	NA	TRBV29-1	many	CSVRGGFEQFF	TGCAGCGTCAGAGGGGGATTTGAGCAGTTCTTC
TRBJ2-2	NA	TRBV20-1	NA	CSAVSTGRTGELFF	TGCAGTGCCGTATCTACAGGGCGCACCGGGGAGCTGTTTTTT
TRBJ2-5	NA	TRBV20-1	many	CSATPQETQYF	TGCAGTGCCACACCCCAAGAGACCCAGTACTTC
TRBJ2-5	NA	TRBV12-3/TRBV12-4	many	CASSLNGQETQYF	TGTGCCAGCAGTTTGAACGGCCAAGAGACCCAGTACTTC
TRBJ2-5	TRBD2	TRBV12-3/TRBV12-4	few	CASSRTSGQETQYF	TGTGCCAGCAGCCGAACTAGCGGCCAAGAGACCCAGTACTTC
TRBJ1-1	NA	TRBV29-1	many	CSVERTENTEAFF	TGCAGCGTTGAAAGGACAGAGAACACTGAAGCTTTCTTT
TRBJ2-1	TRBD1	TRBV5-1	few	CASSIGQVPYNEQFF	TGCGCCAGCAGCATCGGACAGGTCCCATACAATGAGCAGTTCTTC
TRBJ1-5	NA	TRBV20-1	many	CSAKWAAGGNQPQHF	TGCAGTGCCAAGTGGGCAGCGGGAGGCAATCAGCCCCAGCATTTT
TRBJ2-5	NA	TRBV12-3/TRBV12-4	many	CASRAVAGATETQYF	TGTGCCAGCAGGGCAGTGGCAGGGGCTACAGAGACCCAGTACTTC
TRBJ1-5	NA	TRBV20-1	few	CSAAGTASNQPQHF	TGCAGTGCTGCGGGGACGGCCAGCAATCAGCCCCAGCATTTT
TRBJ2-7	TRBD2	TRBV5-6	many	CASSYRPGRDYPSYEQYF	TGTGCCAGCAGCTACCGTCCCGGAAGGGACTACCCTTCCTACGAGCAGTACTTC
TRBJ2-2	TRBD1	TRBV5-1	many	CASSLGGQPTGELFF	TGCGCCAGCAGCTTGGGGGGACAGCCGACCGGGGAGCTGTTTTTT
TRBJ1-4	NA	TRBV12-3/TRBV12-4	few	CASTLGGGQAKLFF	TGTGCCAGCACCCTGGGGGGGGGCCAGGCAAAACTGTTTTTT
TRBJ2-1	NA	TRBV10-3	many	CAISRKGYNEQFF	TGTGCCATCAGCCGAAAAGGGTACAATGAGCAGTTCTTC
TRBJ1-1	NA	TRBV30	once	CAWSFKGTEAFF	TGTGCCTGGAGTTTCAAGGGCACTGAAGCTTTCTTT
TRBJ2-7	TRBD1	TRBV28	many	CASSATGGWDEQYF	TGTGCCAGCAGTGCGACAGGGGGCTGGGACGAGCAGTACTTC
TRBJ2-2	NA	TRBV2	many	CASSEVQAGTGELFF	TGTGCCAGCAGTGAAGTGCAGGCGGGCACCGGGGAGCTGTTTTTT
TRBJ2-1	NA	TRBV13	many	CASSPRRASTNEQFF	TGTGCCAGCAGTCCCAGAAGGGCTAGCACCAATGAGCAGTTCTTC
TRBJ2-5	NA	TRBV4-1	few	CASSQRWGLTPQETQYF	TGCGCCAGCAGCCAAAGATGGGGGTTAACCCCCCAAGAGACCCAGTACTTC
TRBJ1-3	NA	TRBV13	many	CASSSGGDSGNTIYF	TGTGCCAGCAGCTCGGGGGGGGACTCTGGAAACACCATATATTTT
TRBJ2-2	NA	TRBV3-1	many	CASSQVEELFF	TGTGCCAGCAGCCAAGTGGAAGAGCTGTTTTTT
TRBJ2-7	NA	TRBV7-9	few	CASSFPIADSRTYEQYF	TGTGCCAGCAGCTTTCCGATCGCCGACAGCAGGACCTACGAGCAGTACTTC
TRBJ2-7	TRBD2	TRBV3-1	NA	CASSPASGSYEQYF	TGTGCCAGCAGCCCGGCTAGCGGCTCCTACGAGCAGTACTTC
TRBJ2-1	NA	TRBV10-3	many	CAISELSYNEQFF	TGTGCCATCAGTGAGTTGAGCTACAATGAGCAGTTCTTC
TRBJ2-2	NA	TRBV11-3	once	CASSKWEASGELFF	TGTGCCAGCAGCAAGTGGGAGGCGTCCGGGGAGCTGTTTTTT
TRBJ1-4	NA	TRBV12-3/TRBV12-4	many	CASSPLQGRDEKLFF	TGTGCCAGCAGTCCGCTACAGGGCAGGGATGAAAAACTGTTTTTT
TRBJ2-1	TRBD1	TRBV12-3/TRBV12-4	many	CASSQRGQYYNEQFF	TGTGCCAGCAGCCAAAGGGGGCAGTACTACAATGAGCAGTTCTTC
TRBJ2-3	TRBD1	TRBV7-2	few	CASSFRTGGRADTQYF	TGTGCCAGCAGCTTTCGTACAGGGGGCAGAGCAGATACGCAGTATTTT
TRBJ2-2	NA	TRBV29-1	many	CSVSDTPANTGELFF	TGCAGCGTTTCAGACACCCCGGCAAACACCGGGGAGCTGTTTTTT
TRBJ2-2	NA	TRBV12-3/TRBV12-4	many	CASSLQELYTGELFF	TGTGCCAGCAGTTTACAGGAACTTTACACCGGGGAGCTGTTTTTT
TRBJ2-3	NA	TRBV4-3	many	CASSARQSSTDTQYF	TGCGCCAGCAGCGCACGACAGAGTTCCACAGATACGCAGTATTTT
TRBJ2-2	TRBD1	TRBV2	NA	CASEGAGNTGELFF	TGTGCCTCAGAGGGGGCTGGGAACACCGGGGAGCTGTTTTTT
TRBJ1-2	TRBD1	TRBV15	many	CATSRERDRGLGYTF	TGTGCCACCAGCAGAGAAAGGGACAGGGGGCTTGGCTACACCTTC
TRBJ2-2	NA	TRBV20-1	many	CSAKLSVTGELFF	TGCAGTGCGAAGTTATCGGTGACCGGGGAGCTGTTTTTT
TRBJ2-3	NA	TRBV5-5	NA	CASIRSQTSTDTQYF	TGTGCCAGCATCAGATCGCAGACTAGCACAGATACGCAGTATTTT
TRBJ2-4	TRBD1	TRBV7-8	NA	CASSGDRFRALAKNIQYF	TGTGCCAGCAGCGGGGACAGATTCAGAGCTCTAGCCAAAAACATTCAGTACTTC
TRBJ2-3	TRBD1	TRBV10-3	few	CAISEVQGASTQYF	TGTGCCATCAGTGAGGTCCAGGGGGCGAGTACGCAGTATTTT
TRBJ2-2	NA	TRBV12-3/TRBV12-4	many	CASTYVTPGELFF	TGTGCCAGCACTTACGTTACGCCCGGGGAGCTGTTTTTT
TRBJ2-6	NA	TRBV3-1	few	CASSQEGWGHRSSGANVLTF	TGTGCCAGCAGCCAAGAAGGCTGGGGACACAGAAGCTCTGGGGCCAACGTCCTGACTTTC
TRBJ1-6	NA	TRBV2	few	CASSEVGTGQNSPLHF	TGTGCCAGCAGTGAAGTAGGGACGGGCCAGAATTCACCCCTCCACTTT
TRBJ2-1	NA	TRBV5-5	NA	CASSGTGTYSYNEQFF	TGTGCCAGCAGCGGAACCGGGACATACTCCTACAATGAGCAGTTCTTC
TRBJ2-1	TRBD2	TRBV5-6	NA	CAISSGTSGRSSYNEQFF	TGTGCCATCAGCTCTGGGACTAGCGGGCGGAGCTCCTACAATGAGCAGTTCTTC
TRBJ1-6	NA	TRBV28	many	CASSSGQYKALHF	TGTGCCAGCAGCTCAGGACAGTACAAAGCCCTCCACTTT
TRBJ2-1	TRBD2	TRBV5-1	many	CASSSGGVMRSYNEQFF	TGCGCCAGCAGCAGCGGGGGGGTTATGAGATCCTACAATGAGCAGTTCTTC
TRBJ1-2	NA	TRBV2	many	CASSDSAGYGYTF	TGTGCCAGCAGTGATTCGGCAGGATATGGCTACACCTTC